What follows are 18 T cell receptor beta chains derived from one specimen sequenced in a study of T cells after yellow fever vaccination. Each CDR3 protein is one row after TCRdb ran MiXCR on the 5' RACE reads. The sample holds 600,000 to 750,000 distinct CDR3 sequences, more than 9% seen once. This specimen consisted of PBMCs, obtained on the day of the yellow fever booster vaccination. The receptors originated from a man aged 25 to 40 who received the YFV17D yellow fever vaccine.

V gene TRBV6-1 combines with J gene TRBJ2-1, with D possibly being TRBD2 (5 bases). The germline V gene has CDR1 MNHNS and CDR2 SASEGT. Trimming removed 5 bases from V and 10 bases from J, with 15 bases in between. This CDR3 contains 13 residues. CDR3: CASSRAPGREQFF. The CDR3 bases are TGTGCCAGCAGTAGAGCTCCGGGGAGAGAGCAGTTCTTC.

This clonotype occurred a few times. V and J are TRBV5-1 and TRBJ2-1; 13 bases agree with TRBD2. V dropped 5 bases and J dropped 0; count of bases not matched to a gene: 17. The CDR3 sequence is 21 residues long. CDR1 and CDR2 from the germline V gene are SGHRS and YFSETQ. The CDR3 DNA sequence: TGCGCCAGCAGAGCCCTAACCGGGACTAGCGGGACCCTTGGCTCCTACAATGAGCAGTTCTTC. It is translated as CASRALTGTSGTLGSYNEQFF. Drawing the rest from reference TRBV5-1 and TRBJ2-1, the complete variable domain is KAGVTQTPRYLIKTRGQQVTLSCSPISGHRSVSWYQQTPGQGLQFLFEYFSETQRNKGNFPGRFSGRQFSNSRSEMNVSTLELGDSALYLCASRALTGTSGTLGSYNEQFFGPGTRLTVL.

The chain couples TRBV2 to TRBJ1-5; D is ambiguous. The CDR3 runs to 14 residues. Germline V lookup: CDR1 SNHLY, CDR2 FYNNEI. Trimming shortened V by 1 base and J by 0 bases, and 4 bases separated the two germline ends. CDR3: CASSEVHSNQPQHF. CDR3 coding DNA: TGTGCCAGCAGTGAAGTTCATAGCAATCAGCCCCAGCATTTT.

The chain carries TRBV3-1 and TRBJ2-1; possibly TRBD2 for D (6 bases). V lost 4 bases and J 6 bases, leaving 13 bases between the germline ends. The CDR3 spans 14 residues. In germline, CDR1 is LGHDT, CDR2 YNNKEL (reference sequence). The CDR3 reads CASSPLRAGNEQFF. The DNA for the CDR3 is TGTGCCAGCAGCCCCCTCCGAGCGGGCAATGAGCAGTTCTTC.

This chain uses TRBV11-2 with TRBJ2-4; D unclear. Deletions cut 2 bases from V and 0 bases from J, with 14 bases between. Germline V lookup: CDR1 SGHAT, CDR2 FQNNGV. The CDR3 runs 17 residues. The CDR3 DNA is TGTGCCAGCAGCTTACTAATAGGCACCCTAGCCAAAAACATTCAGTACTTC. Translating gives CASSLLIGTLAKNIQYF.

The chain carries TRBV30 and TRBJ2-3, with 7 bases aligning to TRBD2. The CDR3 sequence is 12 residues long. Germline CDR1 GTSNPN, CDR2 SVGIG (reference sequence). V shed 1 base and J 5 bases; nucleotides not matched to a gene: 0. The CDR3 here is CAWSAGGDTQYF. The CDR3 bases are TGTGCCTGGAGTGCGGGGGGAGATACGCAGTATTTT. The complete variable domain, with remaining parts taken from reference TRBV30 and TRBJ2-3, reads SQTIHQWPATLVQPVGSPLSLECTVEGTSNPNLYWYRQAAGRGLQLLFYSVGIGQISSEVPQNLSASRPQDRQFILSSKKLLLSDSGFYLCAWSAGGDTQYFGPGTRLTVL.

This clonotype has only a few counts. This rearrangement joins TRBV21-1 to TRBJ2-7. TRBV21-1 is shown as a pseudogene. This CDR3 has 13 amino acids. CDR3 protein: CASRKGRTGGQYF. In DNA form, the CDR3 reads TGTGCCAGCCGAAAAGGACGGACCGGCGGGCAGTACTTC.

The chain joins TRBV20-1 to TRBJ2-1; 9 bases are shared with TRBD2. The CDR3 consists of 14 residues. V was pared by 3 bases and J by 8 bases, with 8 bases of the junction left unmatched. From germline, CDR1 is DFQATT and CDR2 SNEGSKA (reference sequence). CDR3 residues: CSASSSGNTDEQFF. In DNA, the CDR3 is TGCAGTGCTAGTTCTAGCGGGAACACGGATGAGCAGTTCTTC.

The rearrangement uses TRBV6-2 or TRBV6-3 and TRBJ2-1; 8 nucleotides agree with TRBD1. CDR1 and CDR2 (germline): MNHEY, SVGEGT. The V and J ends lost 8 bases and 6 bases, in that order; junction bases with no gene match: 6. The CDR3 is 13 amino acids. The CDR3 loop reads CASFQGATNEQFF. CDR3 DNA: TGTGCCAGCTTTCAGGGGGCGACCAATGAGCAGTTCTTC.

This chain links TRBV12-3 or TRBV12-4 with TRBJ2-3; TRBD2 matches at 13 bases. The CDR3 spans 18 residues. With 4 bases clipped from V and 3 bases from J, the junction kept 10 bases outside the gene matches. The CDR3 sequence is CASSSTRTSGSGTDTQYF. CDR3 coding DNA: TGTGCCAGCAGTTCGACCAGGACTAGCGGGAGTGGGACAGATACGCAGTATTTT.

This clonotype was observed at least ten times. This sequence joins TRBV7-9 and TRBJ2-5; D ambiguous. The CDR3 runs 13 residues. Trimming left V 1 base short and J 5 bases short, with 8 bases between. Germline CDR1 is SEHNR and CDR2 is FQNEAQ (reference sequence). The CDR3 DNA follows: TGTGCCAGCAGCTTAGATTTAACGGAGACCCAGTACTTC. This gives the protein CASSLDLTETQYF.

This clonotype has only a few counts. This chain links TRBV7-2 with TRBJ2-7; D might be TRBD1 (6 bases). CDR1 and CDR2 from the germline V gene are SGHTA and FQGNSA. This CDR3 contains 14 residues. V dropped 5 bases and J dropped 1 base, with 12 bases sitting between them. CDR3 bases: TGTGCCAGCAGCAGACAGGAACCTTCCTACGAGCAGTACTTC. This sequence encodes CASSRQEPSYEQYF.

The rearrangement links TRBV10-2 to TRBJ2-7, with 11 bases aligning to TRBD2. Trimming cost V 5 bases and J 5 bases; bases outside gene matches: 8. This CDR3 is 15 amino acids long. Germline V gene lookup returns CDR1 WSHSY and CDR2 SAAADI. Here the CDR3 reads CASSKTSGNRHEQYF. The CDR3 DNA reads TGCGCCAGCAGTAAGACTAGCGGGAACCGCCACGAGCAGTACTTC.

This sequence joins TRBV10-3 and TRBJ2-7; 7 nucleotides align to TRBD1. Germline CDR1 reads ENHRY; CDR2 reads SYGVKD. This CDR3 has 14 residues. V gave up 7 bases and J gave up 0 bases; unmatched junction bases: 6. The CDR3 protein is CAITRDSDSYEQYF. The CDR3, as DNA: TGTGCCATCACTAGGGACAGTGACTCCTACGAGCAGTACTTC.

The rearrangement uses TRBV4-3 and TRBJ2-3, with 9 bases matching TRBD2. After removal of 0 bases from V and 8 bases from J, the junction contained 6 bases not matched to a gene. The CDR3 is 15 residues long. Per the germline V gene, CDR1 is LGHNA and CDR2 is YSLEER. The CDR3 protein is CASSQEQREESTQYF. Written as DNA, the CDR3 is TGCGCCAGCAGCCAAGAACAGCGGGAGGAGAGTACGCAGTATTTT.

V is TRBV3-1 and J is TRBJ1-4, with 7 nucleotides matching TRBD1. V shed 0 bases and J 7 bases; nucleotides not matched to a gene: 5. Germline V CDR1 and CDR2: LGHDT, YNNKEL (reference sequence). The CDR3 length is 15 residues. The CDR3 bases are TGTGCCAGCAGCCAAGAACAGGGGACCGGTGAAAAACTGTTTTTT. Its protein product is CASSQEQGTGEKLFF.

The rearrangement links TRBV5-1 to TRBJ2-7; possible D gene TRBD1, 6 bases. Germline V gives CDR1 SGHRS, CDR2 YFSETQ. Trimming took off 5 bases at V and 2 bases at J, with 17 bases between the two ends. The CDR3 sequence is 15 residues long. CDR3 sequence (DNA): TGCGCCAGCAGGACAGGCGCTGGCCTTCCCTACGAGCAGTACTTC. This sequence encodes CASRTGAGLPYEQYF. Supplemented by reference TRBV5-1 and TRBJ2-7, the full variable domain reads KAGVTQTPRYLIKTRGQQVTLSCSPISGHRSVSWYQQTPGQGLQFLFEYFSETQRNKGNFPGRFSGRQFSNSRSEMNVSTLELGDSALYLCASRTGAGLPYEQYFGPGTRLTVT.

CDR3 DNA sequence: TGTGCCAGCAGCGTAGCGGGTCCCTACGAGCAGTACTTC. It codes for CASSVAGPYEQYF. The chain links TRBV28 to TRBJ2-7, with TRBD2 matching over 7 bases. Germline V lookup: CDR1 MDHEN, CDR2 SYDVKM. This CDR3 region has 13 residues. V was clipped by 6 bases and J by 2 bases; unmatched bases: 4.